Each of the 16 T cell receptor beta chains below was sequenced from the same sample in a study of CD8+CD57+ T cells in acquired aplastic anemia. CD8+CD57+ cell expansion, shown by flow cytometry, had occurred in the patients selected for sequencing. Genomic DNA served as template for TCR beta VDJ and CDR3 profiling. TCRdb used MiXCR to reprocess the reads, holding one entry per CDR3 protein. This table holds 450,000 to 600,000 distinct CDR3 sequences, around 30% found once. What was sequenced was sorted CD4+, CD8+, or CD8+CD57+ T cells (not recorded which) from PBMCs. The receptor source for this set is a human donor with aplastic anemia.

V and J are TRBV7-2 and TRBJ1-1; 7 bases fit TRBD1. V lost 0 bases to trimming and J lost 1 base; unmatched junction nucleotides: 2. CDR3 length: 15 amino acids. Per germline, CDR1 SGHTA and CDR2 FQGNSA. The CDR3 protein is CASSLARGRNTEAFF. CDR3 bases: TGTGCCAGCAGCTTAGCCAGGGGGAGGAACACTGAAGCTTTCTTT.

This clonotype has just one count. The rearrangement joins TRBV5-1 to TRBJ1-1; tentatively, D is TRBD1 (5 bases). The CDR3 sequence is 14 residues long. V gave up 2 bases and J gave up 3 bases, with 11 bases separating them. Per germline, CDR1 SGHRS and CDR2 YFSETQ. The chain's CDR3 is CASSFQGGYTEAFF. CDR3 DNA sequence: TGCGCCAGCAGCTTTCAGGGAGGGTACACTGAAGCTTTCTTT.

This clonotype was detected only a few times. CDR3 in DNA: TGTGCCAGCAGCGTAGGTGATAGCACAGATACGCAGTATTTT. Translating gives CASSVGDSTDTQYF. This chain connects TRBV10-3 to TRBJ2-3; no clear D. V shed 10 bases and J shed 0 bases, with 14 bases lying between them. CDR1 and CDR2 from the germline V gene are ENHRY and SYGVKD. The CDR3 is 14 amino acids.

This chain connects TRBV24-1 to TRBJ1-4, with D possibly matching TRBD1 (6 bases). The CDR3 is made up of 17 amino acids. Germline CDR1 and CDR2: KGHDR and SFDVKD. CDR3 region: CVTLNPEPQGGNEKLFF. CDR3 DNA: TGTGTCACGTTGAACCCGGAGCCACAGGGTGGTAACGAAAAACTGTTTTTT.

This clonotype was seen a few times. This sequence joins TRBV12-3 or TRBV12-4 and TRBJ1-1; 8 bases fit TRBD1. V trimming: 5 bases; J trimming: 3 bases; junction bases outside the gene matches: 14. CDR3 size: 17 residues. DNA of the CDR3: TGTGCCAGCAGTCACCTCAACGACAGGGGTTCGGACACTGAAGCTTTCTTT. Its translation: CASSHLNDRGSDTEAFF.

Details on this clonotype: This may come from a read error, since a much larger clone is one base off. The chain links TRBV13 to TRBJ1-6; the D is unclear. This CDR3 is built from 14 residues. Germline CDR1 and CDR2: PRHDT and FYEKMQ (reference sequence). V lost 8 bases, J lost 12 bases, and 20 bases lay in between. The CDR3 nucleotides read TGTGCCAGCTCCGCTACCAGGAATCTTCAACCCCTCCACTTT. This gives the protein CASSATRNLQPLHF.

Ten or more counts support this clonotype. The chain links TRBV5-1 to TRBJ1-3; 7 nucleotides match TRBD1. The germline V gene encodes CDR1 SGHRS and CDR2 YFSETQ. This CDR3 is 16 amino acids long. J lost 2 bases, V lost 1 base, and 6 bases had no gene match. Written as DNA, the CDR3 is TGCGCCAGCAGCTTGAACCTACAGGGGACTGGAAACACCATATATTTT. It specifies CASSLNLQGTGNTIYF.

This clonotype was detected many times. CDR3 sequence reads: CASSLSIRGDEQYF. The CDR3 DNA is TGTGCCAGCAGCTTATCGATCAGGGGCGACGAGCAGTACTTC. The V gene is TRBV7-8, the J gene TRBJ2-7, with D tentatively TRBD1 (6 bases). CDR1 and CDR2 from the germline V gene are SGHVS and FQNEAQ. V lost 2 bases and J 5 bases, leaving 13 bases between the germline ends. The CDR3 covers 14 residues.

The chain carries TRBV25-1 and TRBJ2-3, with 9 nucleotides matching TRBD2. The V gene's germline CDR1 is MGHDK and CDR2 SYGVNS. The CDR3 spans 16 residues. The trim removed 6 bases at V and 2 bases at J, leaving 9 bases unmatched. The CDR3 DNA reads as TGTGCCAGCAGCAGAGGGGCTAGCGGGGACACAGATACGCAGTATTTT. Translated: CASSRGASGDTDTQYF.

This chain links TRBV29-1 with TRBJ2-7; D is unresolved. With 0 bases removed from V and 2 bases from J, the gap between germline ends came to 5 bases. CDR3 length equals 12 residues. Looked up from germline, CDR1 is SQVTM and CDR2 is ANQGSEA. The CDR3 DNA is TGCAGCGTTGAAGATTGGGCCTACGAGCAGTACTTC. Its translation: CSVEDWAYEQYF.

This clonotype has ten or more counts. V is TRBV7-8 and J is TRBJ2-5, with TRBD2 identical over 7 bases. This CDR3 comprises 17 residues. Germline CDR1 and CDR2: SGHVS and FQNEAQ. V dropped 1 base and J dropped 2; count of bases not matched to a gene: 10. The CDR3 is CASSLGSMAGRQETQYF. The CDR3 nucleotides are TGTGCCAGCAGCTTAGGTAGTATGGCCGGGAGGCAAGAGACCCAGTACTTC.

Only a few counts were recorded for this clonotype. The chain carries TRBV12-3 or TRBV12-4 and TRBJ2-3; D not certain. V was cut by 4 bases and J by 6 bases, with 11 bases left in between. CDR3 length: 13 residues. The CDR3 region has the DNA TGTGCCAGCAGTTATCCCTCAGTGGATACGCAGTATTTT. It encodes CASSYPSVDTQYF.

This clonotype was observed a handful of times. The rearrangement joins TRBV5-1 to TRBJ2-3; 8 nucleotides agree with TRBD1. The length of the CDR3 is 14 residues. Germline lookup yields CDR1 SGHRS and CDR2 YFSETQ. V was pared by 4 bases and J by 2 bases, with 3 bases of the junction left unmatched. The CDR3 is CASSPGGLTDTQYF. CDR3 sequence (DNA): TGCGCCAGCAGCCCAGGGGGCCTCACAGATACGCAGTATTTT.

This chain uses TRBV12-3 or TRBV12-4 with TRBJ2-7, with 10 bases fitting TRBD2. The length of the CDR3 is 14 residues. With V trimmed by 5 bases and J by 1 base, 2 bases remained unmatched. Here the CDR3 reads CASSTSGVSYEQYF. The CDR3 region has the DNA TGTGCCAGCAGTACTAGCGGGGTATCCTACGAGCAGTACTTC.

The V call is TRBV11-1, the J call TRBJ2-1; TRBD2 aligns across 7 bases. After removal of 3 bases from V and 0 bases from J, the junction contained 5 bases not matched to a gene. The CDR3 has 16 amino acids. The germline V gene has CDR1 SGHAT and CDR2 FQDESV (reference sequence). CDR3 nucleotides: TGTGCCAGCAGCTTCTCAGCGGGGCCCTCCTACAATGAGCAGTTCTTC. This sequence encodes CASSFSAGPSYNEQFF. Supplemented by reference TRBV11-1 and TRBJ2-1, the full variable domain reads EAEVAQSPRYKITEKSQAVAFWCDPISGHATLYWYRQILGQGPELLVQFQDESVVDDSQLPKDRFSAERLKGVDSTLKIQPAELGDSAMYLCASSFSAGPSYNEQFFGPGTRLTVL.

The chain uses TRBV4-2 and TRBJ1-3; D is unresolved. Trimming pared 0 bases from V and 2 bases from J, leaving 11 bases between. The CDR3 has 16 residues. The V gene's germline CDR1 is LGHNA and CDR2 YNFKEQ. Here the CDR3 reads CASSQDRAIAGNTIYF. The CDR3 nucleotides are TGTGCCAGCAGCCAAGATCGGGCCATTGCTGGAAACACCATATATTTT.